Listed here are 16 T cell receptor beta chains from one sample, sequenced in a study of cytomegalovirus exposure and HLA in healthy donors. Primers: 60 Vbeta forward and 13 Jbeta reverse. Method: immunoSEQ multiplex PCR; TCRdb's copy keeps in-frame clones and lacks some. The table records approximately 100,000 clones, 70% of them present only once. The sequencing sample was made of PBMCs. The receptor set was obtained from a man over 45 in good health and CMV-seronegative.

CDR3 in amino acids: CATSRDRGSGNTIYF. Here the CDR3 DNA reads TGTGCCACCAGCAGAGATCGAGGCTCTGGAAACACCATATATTTT. The chain has TRBV15 and TRBJ1-3; D call uncertain. CDR1 is LNHNV and CDR2 is YYDKDF in the germline V gene (reference sequence). The CDR3 is made up of 15 amino acids. Trimming pared 0 bases from V and 0 bases from J, leaving 6 bases between.

The CDR3 DNA reads TGTGCCAGCAGCCAAGTCAGGGTGGACGAGCAGTACTTC. It specifies CASSQVRVDEQYF. V gene TRBV4-2 combines with J gene TRBJ2-7, with D tentatively TRBD1 (5 bases). Per germline, CDR1 LGHNA and CDR2 YNFKEQ. This CDR3 has 13 residues. Between the trimmed V and J ends, which lost 1 base and 5 bases, there was a span of 9 bases.

J is TRBJ2-1 and V is TRBV5-1; D is possibly TRBD2 (6 bases). V was pared by 4 bases and J by 4 bases, with 18 bases between. The germline V gene encodes CDR1 SGHRS and CDR2 YFSETQ. The CDR3 sequence is 16 residues long. CDR3 bases: TGCGCCAGCAGCCCAGTGGTGGGACTGGATTACAATGAGCAGTTCTTC. It is translated as CASSPVVGLDYNEQFF.

The V and J genes are TRBV9 and TRBJ1-6, with 8 positions matching TRBD1. CDR1 and CDR2 (germline): SGDLS, YYNGEE. The CDR3 is made up of 14 amino acids. The junction had 9 bases not matched to a gene; V was cut back by 7 bases and J by 9 bases. The CDR3 DNA sequence: TGTGCCAGCTCAGGGGGCCATGGAAGTTCACCCCTCCACTTT. Protein product: CASSGGHGSSPLHF.

This clone was detected only a few times. The rearrangement links TRBV7-9 to TRBJ1-1; maybe TRBD1 (6 bases). CDR3 size: 15 residues. Germline V CDR1 and CDR2: SEHNR, FQNEAQ (reference sequence). Deletions cut 4 bases from V and 1 base from J, with 13 bases between. The CDR3: CASSSWTAENTEAFF. For the CDR3, the DNA is TGTGCCAGCAGCTCCTGGACAGCCGAGAACACTGAAGCTTTCTTT.

To note about this clone: The sample carries other DNA sequences with the same CDR3. The chain uses TRBV18 and TRBJ2-1; 9 positions match TRBD2. The CDR3 runs 16 residues. J gave up 2 bases and V 0 bases, and 2 bases lay outside the gene matches. Germline V gene sequence: CDR1 KGHSH, CDR2 LQKENI. This CDR3 reads CASSPPAGGAYNEQFF. CDR3 nucleotides: TGTGCCAGCTCACCACCTGCGGGAGGGGCCTACAATGAGCAGTTCTTC.

The chain carries TRBV6-5 and TRBJ2-7, with TRBD2 identical over 8 bases. CDR1 and CDR2 (germline): MNHEY, SVGAGI. V trimming: 2 bases; J trimming: 3 bases; junction bases outside the gene matches: 6. The CDR3 has 15 residues. CDR3 in DNA: TGTGCCAGCAGTTACACCCCGGGACTAGACTACGAGCAGTACTTC. Translation gives CASSYTPGLDYEQYF.

This clone was found a few times. The rearrangement joins TRBV28 to TRBJ1-1, with a possible D match to TRBD1 (6 bases). V shed 4 bases and J shed 5 bases, with 17 bases lying between them. The V gene's germline CDR1 is MDHEN and CDR2 SYDVKM. The CDR3 length is 15 residues. The CDR3 DNA reads as TGTGCCAGCAGTTCCCTACAGGGAGGGATGACTGAAGCTTTCTTT. Protein sequence: CASSSLQGGMTEAFF.

V is TRBV19 and J is TRBJ1-1; the D is unclear. Germline values: CDR1 LNHDA, CDR2 SQIVND (reference sequence). The CDR3 totals 17 residues. The V end lost 4 bases, the J end lost 4 bases, and 22 bases lay between the germline ends. The CDR3 is CASSNPEARPGSTEAFF. The CDR3 nucleotides are TGTGCCAGTAGTAACCCGGAGGCCCGACCGGGGAGCACTGAAGCTTTCTTT.

V is TRBV9 and J is TRBJ1-5; no clear D. This CDR3 is 14 amino acids long. From germline, CDR1 is SGDLS and CDR2 YYNGEE. With 4 bases removed from V and 7 bases from J, the gap between germline ends came to 15 bases. As DNA, the CDR3 is TGTGCCAGCAGCCCTAGTCTCGTCGGGCAGCCCCAGCATTTT. Its protein product is CASSPSLVGQPQHF. Together with reference TRBV9 and TRBJ1-5, the CDR3 gives the full variable domain: DSGVTQTPKHLITATGQRVTLRCSPRSGDLSVYWYQQSLDQGLQFLIQYYNGEERAKGNILERFSAQQFPDLHSELNLSSLELGDSALYFCASSPSLVGQPQHFGDGTRLSIL.

A few counts support this clone. The V call is TRBV28, the J call TRBJ2-2; 8 bases match TRBD1. Per germline, CDR1 MDHEN and CDR2 SYDVKM. CDR3 length: 16 residues. V lost 5 bases and J lost 4; bases outside the gene matches: 9. This chain's CDR3 is CASSPWTGKTTGELFF. The CDR3 region has the DNA TGTGCCAGCAGTCCCTGGACAGGGAAGACCACCGGGGAGCTGTTTTTT. The full variable domain, with the rest looked up from reference TRBV28 and TRBJ2-2, is DVKVTQSSRYLVKRTGEKVFLECVQDMDHENMFWYRQDPGLGLRLIYFSYDVKMKEKGDIPEGYSVSREKKERFSLILESASTNQTSMYLCASSPWTGKTTGELFFGEGSRLTVL.

The genes are TRBV7-9 and TRBJ1-2; 9 positions agree with TRBD1. From germline, CDR1 is SEHNR and CDR2 FQNEAQ (reference sequence). The CDR3 sequence is 14 residues long. The V gene end was trimmed by 3 bases and the J gene end by 7 bases; junction bases not matched to a gene: 6. CDR3 sequence (DNA): TGTGCCAGCAGCTTGGGGACAGGGAGGATTGGCTACACCTTC. It is translated as CASSLGTGRIGYTF.

The chain recombines TRBV28 with TRBJ2-3; D gene uncertain. Germline V gene lookup returns CDR1 MDHEN and CDR2 SYDVKM. The CDR3 runs to 14 residues. Trimming shortened V by 6 bases and J by 0 bases, and 10 bases separated the two germline ends. The CDR3 coding sequence is TGTGCCAGCAGACCCGGGTCTAGCACAGATACGCAGTATTTT. This encodes CASRPGSSTDTQYF.

This chain joins TRBV15 and TRBJ2-7; no firm D call. Trimming took off 2 bases at V and 6 bases at J, with 11 bases between the two ends. Germline CDR1 reads LNHNV; CDR2 reads YYDKDF (reference sequence). CDR3 size: 13 residues. This chain's CDR3 is CATSRLSGLEQYF. DNA of the CDR3: TGTGCCACCAGCAGACTATCAGGTCTCGAGCAGTACTTC.

The CDR3 DNA reads TGTGCCAGCTCACCACCGGGACAGGGGGCCGGGGAGCAGTACTTC. Translated: CASSPPGQGAGEQYF. The chain is built from TRBV18 and TRBJ2-7; TRBD1 agrees at 12 bases. CDR1 KGHSH and CDR2 LQKENI come from the germline V gene. V was pared by 0 bases and J by 7 bases, with 4 bases of the junction left unmatched. The length of the CDR3 is 15 residues.

This chain uses TRBV29-1 with TRBJ2-1; D unclear. Trimming stripped 7 bases from V and 4 bases from J, with 11 bases between. Germline V lookup: CDR1 SQVTM, CDR2 ANQGSEA. The CDR3 contains 12 residues. The CDR3 bases are TGCAGCGCCAGAGAGACATACAATGAGCAGTTCTTC. This translates into CSARETYNEQFF.